This TCR beta chain was obtained from a study of blood T cell repertoires in COVID-19. Study-level background: Sample material is recorded as cDNA or gDNA derived from T cells, B-cell-depleted T cells, or PBMCs.

Methods used by the authors: Nucleated cell counts were estimated from reference gene primer amplification. The method was immunoSEQ multiplex PCR; TCRdb's version includes in-frame clones alone and lacks a portion of them. V and J calls and clone size are as listed in that table; D and trimming were resolved from the DNA. This sample has a few hundred thousand clones, with around 88% found just once. Enrollees, about 18 to 89 years old, lived in 24 US areas. Recovered status in Cohort 3 required two negative PCRs, clearance, or symptom resolution. Germline values: CDR1 MGHRA, CDR2 YSYEKL. Germline trimming cut 0 bases from V and 7 bases from J; bases unmatched to any gene: 10. The CDR3 is 18 amino acids.

V usage is TRBV4-1 and J usage is TRBJ2-1; 12 bases map to TRBD2. This TCR was recovered from a man in his forties who had recovered from COVID-19. The material sequenced was PBMCs or T cells enriched from blood (not recorded which). CDR3 in amino acids: CASSQELASGGAYNEQFF. Written as DNA, the CDR3 is TGCGCCAGCAGCCAAGAACTCGCTAGCGGGGGGGCTTATAATGAGCAGTTCTTC.